The source of this TCR beta chain is a study of vaccination and CD4 T cells after COVID-19. Overall study findings and caveats: Recorded median SARS-CoV-2-reactive clonotype numbers increased from about 20 to 38 without reaching significance. Researchers report that 304 of 307 vaccine-specific clones in convalescent patients proved spike mono-reactive.

Trimming pared 4 bases from V and 3 bases from J, leaving 16 bases between. The germline CDR1 and CDR2 sequences are DFQATT and SNEGSKA (reference sequence). The CDR3 is 16 residues long. About this clonotype: Its cognate antigen is unknown.

The treatment denotes: roughly 11-day PBMC culture with coronavirus spike peptide pools or control peptides (ViraFEST assay). Cultured CD4+ T-cell DNA underwent Oncomine TCR Beta short-read sequencing. From CD4+ T cells that had been cultured, genomic DNA was extracted. Each CDR3 protein gets one entry after TCRdb re-called the PCR reads with MiXCR. The repertoire holds just under 20,000 distinct CDR3 sequences, with around 50% as singletons. Sample: CD4+ T cells from blood, cultured in vitro. This receptor was obtained from a human donor who had recovered from COVID-19. The chain uses TRBV20-1 and TRBJ1-6, with D tentatively TRBD1 (5 bases). The CDR3, as DNA: TGCAGTGCTATTCAACCTACAGGATACTATAATTCACCCCTCCACTTT. Translation: CSAIQPTGYYNSPLHF.